This paragraph reports one TCR beta chain. Its target is not known. The germline V gene has CDR1 SEHNR and CDR2 FQNEAQ (reference sequence). With V trimmed by 4 bases and J by 5 bases, 3 bases remained unmatched. The CDR3 runs to 13 residues. This sample stems from a study of early T cells in non-severe SARS-CoV-2 infection. Whole-study results and caveats: VDJdb-based matching was biased toward anti-spike CD8 responses and missed private and CD4 specificities.

Tagging with unique molecular identifiers was applied to individual cDNA molecules. TCRdb recomputed calls from the 5' RACE reads with MiXCR, one row per CDR3 protein. Counted here are 100,000 to 140,000 distinct CDR3 sequences, around 10% occurring once; the ten biggest clones make up 7.6%. This TCR derives from an adult who was a healthcare worker with PCR-confirmed SARS-CoV-2 infection or an uninfected control (not recorded which). Material: whole blood. This chain connects TRBV7-9 to TRBJ1-1, with 8 bases fitting TRBD1. CDR3 region: CASSYRGETEAFF. The CDR3 DNA sequence: TGTGCCAGCAGCTACAGGGGGGAAACTGAAGCTTTCTTT.